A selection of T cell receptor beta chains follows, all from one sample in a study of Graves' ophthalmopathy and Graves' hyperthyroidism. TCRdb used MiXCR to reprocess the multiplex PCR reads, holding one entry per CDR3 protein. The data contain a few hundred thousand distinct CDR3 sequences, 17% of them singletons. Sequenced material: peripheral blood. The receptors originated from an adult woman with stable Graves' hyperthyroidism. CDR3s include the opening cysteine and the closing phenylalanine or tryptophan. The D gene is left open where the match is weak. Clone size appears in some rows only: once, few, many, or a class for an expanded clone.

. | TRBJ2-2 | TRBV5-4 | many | CASSQDLNTGELFF | TGTGCCAGCAGCCAGGACCTAAACACCGGGGAGCTGTTTTTT
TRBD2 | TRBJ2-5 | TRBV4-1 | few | CASSQEEGGSGYQETQYF | TGCGCCAGCAGCCAAGAAGAGGGTGGTAGCGGGTACCAAGAGACCCAGTACTTC
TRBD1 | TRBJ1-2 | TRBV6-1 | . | CASNARQGNYGYTF | TGTGCCAGCAACGCCCGACAGGGGAACTATGGCTACACCTTC
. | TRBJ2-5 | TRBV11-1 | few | CASSPPERLGETQYF | TGTGCCAGCAGCCCGCCGGAGCGGTTGGGAGAGACCCAGTACTTC
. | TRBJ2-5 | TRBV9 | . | CASSVAGSFQETQYF | TGTGCCAGCAGCGTAGCCGGTAGCTTCCAAGAGACCCAGTACTTC
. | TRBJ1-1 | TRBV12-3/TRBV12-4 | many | CASRNTNPMNTEAFF | TGTGCCAGCAGGAACACAAACCCGATGAACACTGAAGCTTTCTTT
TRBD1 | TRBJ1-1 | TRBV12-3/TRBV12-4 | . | CASRGTGGMDTEAFF | TGTGCCAGCAGGGGGACAGGGGGCATGGACACTGAAGCTTTCTTT
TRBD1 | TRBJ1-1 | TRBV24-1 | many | CATSDLRRGTNTEAFF | TGTGCCACCAGTGACCTGCGCAGGGGGACGAACACTGAAGCTTTCTTT
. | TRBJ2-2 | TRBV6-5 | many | CASSYEAVNTGELFF | TGTGCCAGCAGTTATGAAGCGGTGAACACCGGGGAGCTGTTTTTT
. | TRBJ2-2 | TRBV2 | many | CARTETNTGELFF | TGTGCCAGGACAGAGACGAACACCGGGGAGCTGTTTTTT
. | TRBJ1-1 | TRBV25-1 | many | CASRGQNTEAFF | TGTGCCAGCAGGGGACAAAACACTGAAGCTTTCTTT
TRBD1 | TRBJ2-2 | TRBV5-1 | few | CASSPWGTANTGELFF | TGCGCCAGCAGCCCATGGGGGACAGCGAACACCGGGGAGCTGTTTTTT
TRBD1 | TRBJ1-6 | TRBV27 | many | CASRSGTGGTPLHF | TGTGCCAGCAGGTCCGGGACAGGGGGCACACCCCTCCACTTT
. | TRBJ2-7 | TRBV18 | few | CASSPWDPPNEQYF | TGTGCCAGCTCACCATGGGACCCGCCTAACGAGCAGTACTTC
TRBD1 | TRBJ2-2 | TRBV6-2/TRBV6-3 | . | CASRARQGRNTGELFF | TGTGCCAGCAGAGCCCGACAGGGCCGGAACACCGGGGAGCTGTTTTTT
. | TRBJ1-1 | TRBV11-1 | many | CASSLARLRRVASEAFF | TGTGCCAGCAGCTTAGCGCGGCTCAGACGGGTAGCGTCTGAAGCTTTCTTT
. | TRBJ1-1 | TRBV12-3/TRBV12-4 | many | CASSLGGTNTEAFF | TGTGCCAGCAGTTTGGGAGGGACGAACACTGAAGCTTTCTTT
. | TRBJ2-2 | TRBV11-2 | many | CASSILAPGTGELFF | TGTGCCAGCAGCATTCTAGCCCCGGGCACCGGGGAGCTGTTTTTT
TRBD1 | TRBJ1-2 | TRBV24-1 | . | CATSPSGTGDDYGYTF | TGTGCCACCAGTCCCTCCGGGACAGGGGACGACTATGGCTACACCTTC
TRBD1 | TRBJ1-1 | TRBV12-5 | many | CASGSQGLTEAFF | TGTGCTAGTGGTTCACAGGGGCTTACTGAAGCTTTCTTT
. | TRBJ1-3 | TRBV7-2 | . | CASSAAISGNTIYF | TGTGCCAGCAGTGCTGCCATATCTGGAAACACCATATATTTT
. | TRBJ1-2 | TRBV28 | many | CASRGPPTSNYGYTF | TGTGCCAGCAGGGGGCCGCCAACCTCTAACTATGGCTACACCTTC
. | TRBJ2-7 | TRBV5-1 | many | CASSKDNYEQYF | TGCGCCAGCAGCAAGGACAACTACGAGCAGTACTTC
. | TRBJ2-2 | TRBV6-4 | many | CASSKTTNTGELFF | TGTGCCAGCAGTAAGACGACGAACACCGGGGAGCTGTTTTTT
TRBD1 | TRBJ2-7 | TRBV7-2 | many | CASRYDRDDYEQYF | TGTGCCAGCAGATATGACAGGGACGACTACGAGCAGTACTTC
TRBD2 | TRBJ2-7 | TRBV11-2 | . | CASSLNLLAGSSYEQYF | TGTGCCAGCAGCTTGAACTTACTAGCGGGGAGCTCCTACGAGCAGTACTTC
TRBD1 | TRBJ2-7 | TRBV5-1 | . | CASSWRQGSYEQYF | TGCGCCAGCAGCTGGAGACAGGGATCCTACGAGCAGTACTTC
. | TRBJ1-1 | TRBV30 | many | CAWSPAFGRGTEAFF | TGTGCCTGGAGCCCCGCTTTTGGGCGAGGCACTGAAGCTTTCTTT
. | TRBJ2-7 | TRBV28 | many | CASSLRLSEQYF | TGTGCCAGCAGTTTAAGATTGTCCGAGCAGTACTTC
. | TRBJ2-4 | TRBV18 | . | CASSPDRAGAKNIQYF | TGTGCCAGCTCACCCGACCGTGCCGGTGCCAAAAACATTCAGTACTTC
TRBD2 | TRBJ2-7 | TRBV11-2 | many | CASSLDYGTSGSYEQYF | TGTGCCAGCAGCTTAGACTACGGGACTAGCGGCTCCTACGAGCAGTACTTC
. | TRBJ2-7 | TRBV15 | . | CATSRMQNYDQYF | TGTGCCACCAGCAGGATGCAGAACTACGATCAGTACTTC
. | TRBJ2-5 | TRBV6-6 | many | CASRLRGAGETQYF | TGTGCCAGCAGGCTAAGAGGGGCAGGAGAGACCCAGTACTTC
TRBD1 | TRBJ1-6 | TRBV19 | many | CASRIRQGIDSPLHF | TGTGCCAGTAGGATCCGACAGGGGATCGATTCACCCCTCCACTTT
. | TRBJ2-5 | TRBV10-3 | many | CAISKTGGRNRRGTQYF | TGTGCCATCAGCAAAACCGGCGGAAGAAATAGAAGGGGGACCCAGTACTTC
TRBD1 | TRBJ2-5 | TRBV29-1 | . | CSALDRDYQETQYF | TGCAGCGCATTGGACAGGGATTACCAAGAGACCCAGTACTTC
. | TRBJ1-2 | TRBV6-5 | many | CASSSRSEGYTF | TGTGCCAGCAGTTCCCGGTCGGAAGGCTACACCTTC
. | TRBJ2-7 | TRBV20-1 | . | CSARSGHSSYEQYF | TGCAGTGCTAGATCAGGGCACAGCTCCTACGAGCAGTACTTC
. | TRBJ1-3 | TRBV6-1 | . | CASSETQVPGNTIYF | TGTGCCAGCAGCGAGACTCAGGTACCTGGAAACACTATATATTTT
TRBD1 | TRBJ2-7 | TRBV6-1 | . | CASSEGQGNEQYF | TGTGCCAGCAGTGAAGGACAGGGGAACGAGCAGTACTTC
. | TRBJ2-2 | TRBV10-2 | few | CVCSFRSIANTGELFF | TGTGTCTGCAGTTTTCGGTCTATCGCGAACACCGGGGAGCTGTTTTTT
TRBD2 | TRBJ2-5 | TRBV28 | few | CASSGIGGEGETQYF | TGTGCCAGCAGTGGTATTGGGGGGGAGGGAGAGACCCAGTACTTC
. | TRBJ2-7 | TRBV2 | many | CASSEARGRGQYF | TGTGCCAGCAGTGAAGCACGGGGAAGGGGGCAGTACTTC
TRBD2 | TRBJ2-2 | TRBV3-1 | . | CASKRGGTNTGELFF | TGTGCCAGCAAGCGGGGGGGGACGAACACCGGGGAGCTGTTTTTT
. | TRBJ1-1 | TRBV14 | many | CASSQSRNTEAFF | TGTGCCAGCAGCCAATCCAGGAACACTGAAGCTTTCTTT
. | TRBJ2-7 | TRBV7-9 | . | CASSQDITPYEQYF | TGTGCCAGCAGCCAAGACATAACCCCCTACGAGCAGTACTTC
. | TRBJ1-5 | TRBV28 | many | CASGQDQPQHF | TGTGCCAGCGGGCAAGATCAGCCCCAGCATTTT
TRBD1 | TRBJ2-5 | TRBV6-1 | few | CASSDRTGGRETQYF | TGTGCCAGCAGTGATCGGACAGGGGGAAGGGAGACCCAGTACTTC
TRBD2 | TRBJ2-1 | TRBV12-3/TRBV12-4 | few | CATSSGSHNEKFF | TGTGCCACCTCTAGCGGGAGTCACAATGAGAAGTTCTTC
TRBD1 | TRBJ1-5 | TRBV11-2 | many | CASSLTGSYQPQHF | TGTGCCAGCAGCTTGACAGGGTCGTATCAGCCCCAGCATTTT
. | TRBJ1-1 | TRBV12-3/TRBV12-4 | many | CASTSGRLNTEAFF | TGTGCCAGCACCTCGGGACGGCTGAACACTGAAGCTTTCTTT
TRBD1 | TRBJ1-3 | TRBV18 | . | CASSQPGQGSGNTIYF | TGTGCCAGCTCTCAACCTGGACAGGGGAGTGGAAACACCATATATTTT
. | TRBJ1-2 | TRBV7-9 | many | CASSLGGSTYGYTF | TGTGCCAGCAGCTTAGGGGGGAGCACCTATGGCTACACCTTC
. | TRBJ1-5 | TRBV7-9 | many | CASSEGQKQPQHF | TGTGCCAGCAGCGAGGGCCAAAAGCAGCCCCAGCATTTT
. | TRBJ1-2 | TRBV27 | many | CASSPGPSGYGYTF | TGTGCCAGCAGCCCGGGCCCGAGCGGGTATGGCTACACCTTC
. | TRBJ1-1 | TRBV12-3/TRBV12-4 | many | CASSSSGYGTEAFF | TGTGCCAGCAGTTCGTCGGGGTATGGGACTGAAGCTTTCTTT
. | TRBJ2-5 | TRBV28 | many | CASNRLRDGLETQYF | TGTGCCAGCAACCGACTCCGGGACGGTTTAGAGACCCAGTACTTC
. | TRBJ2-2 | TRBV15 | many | CATSGLRGGELFF | TGTGCCACCAGCGGACTCAGGGGTGGGGAGCTGTTTTTT